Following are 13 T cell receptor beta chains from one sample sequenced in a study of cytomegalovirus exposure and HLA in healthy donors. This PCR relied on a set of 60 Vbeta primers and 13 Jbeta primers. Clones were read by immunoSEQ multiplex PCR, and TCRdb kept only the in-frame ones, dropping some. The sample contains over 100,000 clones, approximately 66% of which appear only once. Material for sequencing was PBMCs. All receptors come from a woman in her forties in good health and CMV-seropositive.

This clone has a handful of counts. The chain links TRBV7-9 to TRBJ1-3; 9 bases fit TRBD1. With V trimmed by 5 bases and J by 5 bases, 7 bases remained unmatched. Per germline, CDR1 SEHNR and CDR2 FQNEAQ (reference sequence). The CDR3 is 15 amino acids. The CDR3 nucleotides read TGTGCCAGCAGCCACAGGGACAGGGTCAGAAACACCATATATTTT. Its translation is CASSHRDRVRNTIYF.

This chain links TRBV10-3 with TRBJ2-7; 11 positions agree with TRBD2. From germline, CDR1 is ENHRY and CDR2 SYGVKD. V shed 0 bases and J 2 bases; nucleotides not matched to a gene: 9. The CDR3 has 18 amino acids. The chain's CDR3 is CAISESSSGGALTYEQYF. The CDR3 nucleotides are TGTGCCATCAGTGAGTCGAGTAGCGGGGGGGCCTTGACCTACGAGCAGTACTTC.

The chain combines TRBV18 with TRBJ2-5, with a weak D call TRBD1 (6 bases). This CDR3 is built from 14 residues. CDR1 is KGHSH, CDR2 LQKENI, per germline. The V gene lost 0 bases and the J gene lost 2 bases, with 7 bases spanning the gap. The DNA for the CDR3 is TGTGCCAGCTCACCACCGGACAGACAAGAGACCCAGTACTTC. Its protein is CASSPPDRQETQYF.

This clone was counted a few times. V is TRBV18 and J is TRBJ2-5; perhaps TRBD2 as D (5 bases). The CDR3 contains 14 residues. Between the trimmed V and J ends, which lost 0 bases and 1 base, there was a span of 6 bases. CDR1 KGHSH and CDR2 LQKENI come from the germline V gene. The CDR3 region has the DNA TGTGCCAGCTCACCACCTCGGGGCCAAGAGACCCAGTACTTC. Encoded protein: CASSPPRGQETQYF.

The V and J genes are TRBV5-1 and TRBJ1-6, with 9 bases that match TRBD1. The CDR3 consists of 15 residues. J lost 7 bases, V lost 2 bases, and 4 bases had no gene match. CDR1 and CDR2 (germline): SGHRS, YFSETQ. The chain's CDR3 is CASSLKTGGNSPLHF. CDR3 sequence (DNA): TGCGCCAGCAGCTTAAAGACAGGGGGGAATTCACCCCTCCACTTT.

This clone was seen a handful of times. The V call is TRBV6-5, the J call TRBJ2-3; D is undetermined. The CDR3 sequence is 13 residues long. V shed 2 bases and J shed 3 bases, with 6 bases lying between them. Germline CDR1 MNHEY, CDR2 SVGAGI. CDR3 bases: TGTGCCAGCAGTTACGGTCGGACAGATACGCAGTATTTT. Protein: CASSYGRTDTQYF.

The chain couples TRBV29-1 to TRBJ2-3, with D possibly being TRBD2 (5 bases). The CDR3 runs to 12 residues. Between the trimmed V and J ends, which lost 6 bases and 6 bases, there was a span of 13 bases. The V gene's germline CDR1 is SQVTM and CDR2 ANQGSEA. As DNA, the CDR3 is TGCAGCGTGAGGACTCTCGAGGATACGCAGTATTTT. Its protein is CSVRTLEDTQYF.

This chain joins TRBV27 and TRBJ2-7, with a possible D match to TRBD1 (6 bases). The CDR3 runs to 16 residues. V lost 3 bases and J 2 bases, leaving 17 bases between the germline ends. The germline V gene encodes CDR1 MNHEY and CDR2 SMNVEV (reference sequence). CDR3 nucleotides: TGTGCCAGCAGTTTCCCCGACAGGAGAACCCCCTACGAGCAGTACTTC. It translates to CASSFPDRRTPYEQYF.

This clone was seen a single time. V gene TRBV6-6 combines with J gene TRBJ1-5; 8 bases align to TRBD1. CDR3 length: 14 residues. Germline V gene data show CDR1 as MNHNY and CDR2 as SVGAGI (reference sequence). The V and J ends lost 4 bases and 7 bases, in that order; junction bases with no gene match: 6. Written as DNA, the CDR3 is TGTGCCAGCAGTTTACAGGGGGTAGGGCAGCCCCAGCATTTT. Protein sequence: CASSLQGVGQPQHF.

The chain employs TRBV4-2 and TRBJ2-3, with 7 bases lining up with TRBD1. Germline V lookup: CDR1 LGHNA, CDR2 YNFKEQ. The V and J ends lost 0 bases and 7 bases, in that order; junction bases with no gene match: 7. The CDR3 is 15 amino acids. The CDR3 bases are TGTGCCAGCAGCCAAGAAGCGACAGGGAAATATACGCAGTATTTT. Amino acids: CASSQEATGKYTQYF.

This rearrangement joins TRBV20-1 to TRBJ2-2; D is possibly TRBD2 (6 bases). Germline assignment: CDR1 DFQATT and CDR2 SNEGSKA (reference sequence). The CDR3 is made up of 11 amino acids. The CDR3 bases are TGCAGCGGGAGCCGAACCGGGGAGCTGTTTTTT. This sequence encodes CSGSRTGELFF.

CDR3 loop: CSARLDTGELFF. DNA for the CDR3: TGCAGTGCCCGACTGGACACCGGGGAGCTGTTTTTT. The chain recombines TRBV29-1 with TRBJ2-2, with D hard to call. This CDR3 has 12 amino acids. The germline gives CDR1 SQVTM, CDR2 ANQGSEA.

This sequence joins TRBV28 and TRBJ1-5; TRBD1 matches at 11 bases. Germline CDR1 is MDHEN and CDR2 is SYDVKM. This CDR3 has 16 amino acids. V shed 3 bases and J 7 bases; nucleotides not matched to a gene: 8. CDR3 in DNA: TGTGCCAGCAGTTTCGCGGACAGGGGGCTCGGACAGCCCCAGCATTTT. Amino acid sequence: CASSFADRGLGQPQHF.